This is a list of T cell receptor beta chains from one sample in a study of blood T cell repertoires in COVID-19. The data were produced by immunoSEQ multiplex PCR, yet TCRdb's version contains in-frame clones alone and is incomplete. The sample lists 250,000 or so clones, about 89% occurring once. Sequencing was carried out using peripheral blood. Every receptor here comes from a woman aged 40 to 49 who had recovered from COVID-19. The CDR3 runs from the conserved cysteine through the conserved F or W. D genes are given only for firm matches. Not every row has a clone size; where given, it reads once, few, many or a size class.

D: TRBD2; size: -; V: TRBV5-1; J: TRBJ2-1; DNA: TGCGCCAGCAGCCCCATGGGGGGGAACTACAATGAGCAGTTCTTC; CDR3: CASSPMGGNYNEQFF
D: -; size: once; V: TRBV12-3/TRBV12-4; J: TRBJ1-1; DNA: TGTGCCAGCAGATTTCCGGGGAACACTGAAGCTTTCTTT; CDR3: CASRFPGNTEAFF
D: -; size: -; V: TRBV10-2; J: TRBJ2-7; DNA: TGCGCCAGCAGTGGTAGCAGGGCCTCCTACGAGCAGTACTTC; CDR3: CASSGSRASYEQYF
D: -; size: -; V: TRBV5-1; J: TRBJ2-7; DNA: TGCGCCAGCAGCTCTCTCTCACTCGAGGACGAGCAGTACTTC; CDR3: CASSSLSLEDEQYF
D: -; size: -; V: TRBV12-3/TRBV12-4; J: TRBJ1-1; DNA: TGTGCCAGCAATCGAGACACGAACACTGAAGCTTTCTTT; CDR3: CASNRDTNTEAFF
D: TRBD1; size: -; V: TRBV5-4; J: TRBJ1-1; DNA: TGTGCCAGCAGCTTGGTAACAGGGGGCATGAACACTGAAGCTTTCTTT; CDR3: CASSLVTGGMNTEAFF
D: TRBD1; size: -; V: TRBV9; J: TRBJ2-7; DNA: TGTGCCAGCAGCGTAAGGGACAGACCCTACGAGCAGTACTTC; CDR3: CASSVRDRPYEQYF
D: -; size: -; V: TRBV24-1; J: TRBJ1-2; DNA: TGTGCCACCAGTGATCCCAGGTCCGGAAGAGGGGGTGGCTACACCTTC; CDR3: CATSDPRSGRGGGYTF
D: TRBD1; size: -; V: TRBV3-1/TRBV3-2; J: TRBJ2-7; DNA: TGTGCCAGCAGGTGTGGGGACAGGGGACTTTCGGACTACGAGCAGTACTTC; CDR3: CASRCGDRGLSDYEQYF
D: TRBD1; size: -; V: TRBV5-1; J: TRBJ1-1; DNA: TGCGCCAGCAGCTTTAGGGACAGGGGGCCTGAAGCTTTCTTT; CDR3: CASSFRDRGPEAFF
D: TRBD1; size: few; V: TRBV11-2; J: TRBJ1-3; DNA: TGTGCCAGCAGCGCACTGGCAGGAGGGGGCGGTGGAAACACCATATATTTT; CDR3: CASSALAGGGGGNTIYF
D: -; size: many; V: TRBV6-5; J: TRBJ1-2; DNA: TGTGCCAGACCGGGAAACTATGGCTACACCTTC; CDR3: CARPGNYGYTF
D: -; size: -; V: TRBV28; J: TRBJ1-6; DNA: TGTGCCAGCAGTTTACCCGCGGATAATTCACCCCTCCACTTT; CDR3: CASSLPADNSPLHF
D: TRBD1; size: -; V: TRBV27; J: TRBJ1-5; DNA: TGTGCCAGCAGTATAGACAGGGACAATCAGCCCCAGCATTTT; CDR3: CASSIDRDNQPQHF
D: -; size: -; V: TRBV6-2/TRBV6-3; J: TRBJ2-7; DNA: TGTGCCAGCAGTTACAACGGAGGTTACTACGAGCAGTACTTC; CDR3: CASSYNGGYYEQYF
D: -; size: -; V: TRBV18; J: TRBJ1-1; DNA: TGTGCCAGCTCACCACAGAGACGGGAGAACACTGAAGCTTTCTTT; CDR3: CASSPQRRENTEAFF
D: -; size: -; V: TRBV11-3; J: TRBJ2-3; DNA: TGTGCCAGCAGCCACGGGACAGATACGCAGTATTTT; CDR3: CASSHGTDTQYF
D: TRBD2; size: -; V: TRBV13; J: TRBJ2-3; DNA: TGTGCCAGCAGCGGCCGCGGGGGGCTCACAGATACGCAGTATTTT; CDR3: CASSGRGGLTDTQYF
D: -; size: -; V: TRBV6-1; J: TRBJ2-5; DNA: TGTGCCAGCAGTGAATCGGTTCAAGAGACCCAGTACTTC; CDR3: CASSESVQETQYF
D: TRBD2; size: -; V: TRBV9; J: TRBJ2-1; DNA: TGTGCCAGCAGCGTCAATGTCGGGAGGGGGGGCACTGAGCAGTTCTTC; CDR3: CASSVNVGRGGTEQFF
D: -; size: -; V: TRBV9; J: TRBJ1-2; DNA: TGTGCCAGCAGCCCCAAGGATGCAGGAAGGAATCCTGGCTACACCTTC; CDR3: CASSPKDAGRNPGYTF
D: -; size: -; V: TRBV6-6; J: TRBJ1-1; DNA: TGTGCCAGCAGTCTCGGGACACTGAACACTGAAGCTTTCTTT; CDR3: CASSLGTLNTEAFF
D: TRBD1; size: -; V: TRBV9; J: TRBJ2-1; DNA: TGTGCCAGCAGCGACCGAAGACAGGGGAACTACAATGAGCAGTTCTTC; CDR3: CASSDRRQGNYNEQFF
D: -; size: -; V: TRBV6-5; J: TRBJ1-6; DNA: TGTGCCAGCAGTTTCGGGGATTCACCCCTCCACTTT; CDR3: CASSFGDSPLHF
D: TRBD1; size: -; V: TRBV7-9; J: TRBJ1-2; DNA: TGTGCCAGCAGCTCCACGCCGGGACAGGGGGTACAGAACTATGGCTACACCTTC; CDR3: CASSSTPGQGVQNYGYTF
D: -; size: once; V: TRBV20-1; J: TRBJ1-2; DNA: TGCAGTGCTAGAAAGAGGGCCCGCTACACCTTC; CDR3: CSARKRARYTF
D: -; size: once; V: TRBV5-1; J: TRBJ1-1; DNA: TGCGCCAGCAGCTTGGTGGGCAGGGGAGAGTCGAACACTGAAGCTTTCTTT; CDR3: CASSLVGRGESNTEAFF